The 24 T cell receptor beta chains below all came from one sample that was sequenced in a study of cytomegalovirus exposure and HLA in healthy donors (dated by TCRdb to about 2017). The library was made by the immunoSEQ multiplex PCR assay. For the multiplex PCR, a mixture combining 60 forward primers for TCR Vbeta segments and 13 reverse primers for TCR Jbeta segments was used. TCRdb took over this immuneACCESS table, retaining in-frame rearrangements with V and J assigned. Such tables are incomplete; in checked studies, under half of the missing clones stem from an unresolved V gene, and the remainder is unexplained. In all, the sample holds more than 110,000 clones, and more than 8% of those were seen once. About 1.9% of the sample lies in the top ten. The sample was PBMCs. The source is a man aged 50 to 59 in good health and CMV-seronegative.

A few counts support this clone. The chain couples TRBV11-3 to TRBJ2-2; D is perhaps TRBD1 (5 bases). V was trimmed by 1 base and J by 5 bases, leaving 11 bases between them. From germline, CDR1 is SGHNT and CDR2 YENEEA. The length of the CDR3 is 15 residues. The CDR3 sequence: CASSLAQGRTGELFF. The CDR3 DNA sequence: TGTGCCAGCAGCTTAGCCCAGGGAAGGACCGGGGAGCTGTTTTTT.

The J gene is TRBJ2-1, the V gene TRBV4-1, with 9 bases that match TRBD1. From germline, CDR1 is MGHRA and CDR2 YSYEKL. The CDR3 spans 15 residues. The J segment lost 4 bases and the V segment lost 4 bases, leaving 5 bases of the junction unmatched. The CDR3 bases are TGCGCCAGCAGCCCCGGGACAGGGAATTACAATGAGCAGTTCTTC. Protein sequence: CASSPGTGNYNEQFF.

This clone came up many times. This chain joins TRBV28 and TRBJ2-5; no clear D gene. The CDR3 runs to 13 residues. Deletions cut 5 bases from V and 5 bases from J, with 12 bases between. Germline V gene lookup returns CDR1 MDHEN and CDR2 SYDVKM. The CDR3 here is CASSGTTRETQYF. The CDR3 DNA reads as TGTGCCAGCAGTGGTACCACGAGGGAGACCCAGTACTTC.

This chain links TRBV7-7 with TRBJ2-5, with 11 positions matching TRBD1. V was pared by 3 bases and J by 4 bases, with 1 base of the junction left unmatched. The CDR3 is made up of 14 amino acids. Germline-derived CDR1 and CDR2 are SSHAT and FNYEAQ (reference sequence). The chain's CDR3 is CASSLDRGRETQYF. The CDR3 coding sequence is TGTGCCAGCAGCTTGGACAGGGGGCGAGAGACCCAGTACTTC.

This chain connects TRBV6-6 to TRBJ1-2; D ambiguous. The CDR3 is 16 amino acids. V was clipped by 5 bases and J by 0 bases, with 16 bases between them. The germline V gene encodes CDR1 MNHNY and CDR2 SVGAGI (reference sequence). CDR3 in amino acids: CASSPGPSGSNYGYTF. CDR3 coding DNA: TGTGCCAGCAGTCCTGGACCCAGCGGATCTAACTATGGCTACACCTTC.

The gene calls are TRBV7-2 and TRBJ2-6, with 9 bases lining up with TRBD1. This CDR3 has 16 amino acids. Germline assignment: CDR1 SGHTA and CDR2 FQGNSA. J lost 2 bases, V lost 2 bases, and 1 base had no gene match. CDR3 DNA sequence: TGTGCCAGCAGCTTAACAGGGGGCGCTGGGGCCAACGTCCTGACTTTC. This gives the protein CASSLTGGAGANVLTF. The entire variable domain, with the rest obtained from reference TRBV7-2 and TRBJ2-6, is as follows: GAGVSQSPSNKVTEKGKDVELRCDPISGHTALYWYRQSLGQGLEFLIYFQGNSAPDKSGLPSDRFSAERTGGSVSTLTIQRTQQEDSAVYLCASSLTGGAGANVLTFGAGSRLTVL.

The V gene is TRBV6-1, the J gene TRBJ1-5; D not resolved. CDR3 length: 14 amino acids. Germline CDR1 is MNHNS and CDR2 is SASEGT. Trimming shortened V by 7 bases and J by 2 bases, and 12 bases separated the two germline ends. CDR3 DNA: TGTGCCAGCACTCCCGGAGGTGGCAATCAGCCCCAGCATTTT. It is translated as CASTPGGGNQPQHF.

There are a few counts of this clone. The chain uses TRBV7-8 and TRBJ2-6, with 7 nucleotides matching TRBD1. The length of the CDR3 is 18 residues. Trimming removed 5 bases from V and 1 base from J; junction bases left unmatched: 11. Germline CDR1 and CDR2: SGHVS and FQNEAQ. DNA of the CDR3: TGTGCCAGCAGCCAACAGACAGGGTTAACGTCTGGGGCCAACGTCCTGACTTTC. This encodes CASSQQTGLTSGANVLTF.

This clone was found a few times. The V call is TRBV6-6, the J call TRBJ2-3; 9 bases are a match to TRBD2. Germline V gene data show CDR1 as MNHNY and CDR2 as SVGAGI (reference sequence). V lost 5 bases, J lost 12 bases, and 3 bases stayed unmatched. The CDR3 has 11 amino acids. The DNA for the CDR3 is TGTGCCAGCAGTCTAGCGGGGACTCAGTATTTT. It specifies CASSLAGTQYF.

The CDR3: CASVRTSGYNEQFF. The CDR3 DNA follows: TGTGCCAGCGTGAGGACTAGCGGCTACAATGAGCAGTTCTTC. This chain connects TRBV6-1 to TRBJ2-1, with 10 bases matching TRBD2. The CDR3 is made up of 14 amino acids. Trimming removed 8 bases from V and 3 bases from J; junction bases left unmatched: 4. Per the germline V gene, CDR1 is MNHNS and CDR2 is SASEGT.

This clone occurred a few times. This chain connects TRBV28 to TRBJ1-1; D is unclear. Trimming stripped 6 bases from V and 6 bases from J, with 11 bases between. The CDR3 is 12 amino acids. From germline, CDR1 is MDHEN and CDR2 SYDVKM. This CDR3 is CASSLGTAEAFF. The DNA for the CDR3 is TGTGCCAGCAGCCTTGGTACTGCTGAAGCTTTCTTT.

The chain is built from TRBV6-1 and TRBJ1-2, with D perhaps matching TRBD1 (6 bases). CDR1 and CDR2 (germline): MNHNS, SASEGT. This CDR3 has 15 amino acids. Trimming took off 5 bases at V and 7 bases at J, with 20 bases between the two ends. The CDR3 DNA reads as TGTGCCAGCAGTCCCCGAGGGGGTCAAGGCTCTGGCTACACCTTC. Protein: CASSPRGGQGSGYTF.

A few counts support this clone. CDR3 sequence: CASSLGRQGSSGANVLTF. The CDR3 region has the DNA TGTGCCAGCAGCCTAGGGAGACAGGGGTCCTCTGGGGCCAACGTCCTGACTTTC. This chain uses TRBV7-9 with TRBJ2-6, with 8 bases lining up with TRBD1. Germline V gene lookup returns CDR1 SEHNR and CDR2 FQNEAQ (reference sequence). The length of the CDR3 is 18 residues. V shed 5 bases and J 0 bases; nucleotides not matched to a gene: 9.

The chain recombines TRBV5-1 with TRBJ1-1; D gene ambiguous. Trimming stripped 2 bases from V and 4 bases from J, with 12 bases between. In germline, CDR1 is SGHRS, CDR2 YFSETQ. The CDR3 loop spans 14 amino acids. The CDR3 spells CASSFGNEFTEAFF. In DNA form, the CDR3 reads TGCGCCAGCAGCTTCGGTAACGAGTTCACTGAAGCTTTCTTT.

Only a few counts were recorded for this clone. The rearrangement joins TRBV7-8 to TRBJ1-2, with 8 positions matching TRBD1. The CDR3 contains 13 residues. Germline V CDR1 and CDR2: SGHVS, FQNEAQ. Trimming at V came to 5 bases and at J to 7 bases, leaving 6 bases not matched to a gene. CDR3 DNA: TGTGCCAGCAGCCCCCTGACAGGGGTTGGCTACACCTTC. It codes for CASSPLTGVGYTF.

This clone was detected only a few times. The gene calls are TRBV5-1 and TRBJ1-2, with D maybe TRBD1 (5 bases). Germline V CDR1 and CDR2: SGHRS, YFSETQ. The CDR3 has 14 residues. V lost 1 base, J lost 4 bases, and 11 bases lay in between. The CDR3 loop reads CASSLSGGSYGYTF. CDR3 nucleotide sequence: TGCGCCAGCAGCTTGTCCGGGGGGTCCTATGGCTACACCTTC.

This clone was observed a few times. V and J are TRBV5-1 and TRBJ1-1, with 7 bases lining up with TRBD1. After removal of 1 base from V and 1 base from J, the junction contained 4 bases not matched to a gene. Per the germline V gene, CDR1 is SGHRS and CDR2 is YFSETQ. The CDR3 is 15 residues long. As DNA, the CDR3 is TGCGCCAGCAGCTTGTCGGCAGGGGGGAACACTGAAGCTTTCTTT. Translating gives CASSLSAGGNTEAFF.

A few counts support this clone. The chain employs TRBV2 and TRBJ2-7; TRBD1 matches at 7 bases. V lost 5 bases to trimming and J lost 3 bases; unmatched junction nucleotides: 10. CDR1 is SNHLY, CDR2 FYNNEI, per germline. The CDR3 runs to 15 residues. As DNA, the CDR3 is TGTGCCAGCAGTCTACCGGACAGGCTTATCTACGAGCAGTACTTC. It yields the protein CASSLPDRLIYEQYF.

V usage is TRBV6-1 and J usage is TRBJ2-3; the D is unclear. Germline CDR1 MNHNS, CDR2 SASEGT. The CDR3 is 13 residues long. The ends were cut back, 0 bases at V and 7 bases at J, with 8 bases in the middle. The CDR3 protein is CASSEASPNTQYF. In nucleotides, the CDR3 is TGTGCCAGCAGTGAAGCGTCCCCAAATACGCAGTATTTT.

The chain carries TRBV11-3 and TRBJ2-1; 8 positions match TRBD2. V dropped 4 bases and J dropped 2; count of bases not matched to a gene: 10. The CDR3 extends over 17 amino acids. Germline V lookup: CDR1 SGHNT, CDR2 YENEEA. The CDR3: CASSSRAGESTYNEQFF. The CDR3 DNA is TGTGCCAGCAGCTCCCGAGCGGGAGAGTCAACCTACAATGAGCAGTTCTTC.

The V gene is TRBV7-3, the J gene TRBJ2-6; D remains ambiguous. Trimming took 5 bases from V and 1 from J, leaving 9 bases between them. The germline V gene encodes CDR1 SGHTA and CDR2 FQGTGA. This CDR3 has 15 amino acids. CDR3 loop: CASSPPYSGANVLTF. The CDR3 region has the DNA TGTGCCAGCAGCCCCCCCTATTCTGGGGCCAACGTCCTGACTTTC.

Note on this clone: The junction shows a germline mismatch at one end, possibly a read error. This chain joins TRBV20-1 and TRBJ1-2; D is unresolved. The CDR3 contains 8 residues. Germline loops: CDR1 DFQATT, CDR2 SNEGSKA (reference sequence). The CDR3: CSARERVF. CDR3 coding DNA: TGCAGTGCTAGAGAGAGAGTCTTC.

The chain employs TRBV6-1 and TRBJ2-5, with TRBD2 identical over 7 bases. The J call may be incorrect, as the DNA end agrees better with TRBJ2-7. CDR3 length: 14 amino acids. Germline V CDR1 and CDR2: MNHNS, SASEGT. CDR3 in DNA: TGTGCCAGCATGACGGGGAGGGGATATTACGAGCAGTACTTC. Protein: CASMTGRGYYEQYF.

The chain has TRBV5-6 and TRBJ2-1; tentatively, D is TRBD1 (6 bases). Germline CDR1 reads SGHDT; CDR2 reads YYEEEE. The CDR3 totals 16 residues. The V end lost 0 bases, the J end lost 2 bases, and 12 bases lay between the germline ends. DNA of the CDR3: TGTGCCAGCAGCTTGGGTGGGGGCCCTGCCTACAATGAGCAGTTCTTC. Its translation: CASSLGGGPAYNEQFF.